A single sample gave rise to the 27 T cell receptor beta chains below, sequenced in a study of T cell responses to AZD1222 COVID-19 vaccine. Profiled with immunoSEQ multiplex PCR; TCRdb holds only in-frame clones, not every one. The table lists 90,000 to 130,000 clones, around 90% of them singletons. The material was peripheral blood, obtained 28 days after the second AZD1222 dose. The receptors originated from an adult who received the AZD1222 COVID-19 vaccine.

The gene calls are TRBV10-1 and TRBJ2-1; tentative D call: TRBD2 (6 bases). Per the germline V gene, CDR1 is WNHNN and CDR2 is SYGVQD (reference sequence). Deletions cut 5 bases from V and 10 bases from J, with 9 bases between. The CDR3 consists of 11 residues. The CDR3 reads CASSTGLEQFF. The CDR3 coding sequence is TGCGCCAGCAGTACTGGACTAGAGCAGTTCTTC.

V usage is TRBV14 and J usage is TRBJ1-2; D not certain. The CDR3 runs to 13 residues. V shed 1 base and J shed 4 bases, with 7 bases lying between them. Germline V gene sequence: CDR1 SGHDN, CDR2 FVKESK. CDR3: CASSQVGVYGYTF. CDR3 bases: TGTGCCAGCAGCCAAGTGGGCGTCTATGGCTACACCTTC.

This clone was seen only a few times. V usage is TRBV11-2 and J usage is TRBJ1-3, with D hard to call. The CDR3 consists of 13 residues. With 5 bases removed from V and 4 bases from J, the gap between germline ends came to 9 bases. CDR1 and CDR2 from the germline V gene are SGHAT and FQNNGV. The CDR3 bases are TGTGCCAGCAGCCCCCTCGACGGAAACACCATATATTTT. It specifies CASSPLDGNTIYF. The variable domain in full, with the rest retrieved from reference TRBV11-2 and TRBJ1-3, is EAGVAQSPRYKIIEKRQSVAFWCNPISGHATLYWYQQILGQGPKLLIQFQNNGVVDDSQLPKDRFSAERLKGVDSTLKIQPAKLEDSAVYLCASSPLDGNTIYFGEGSWLTVV.

This sequence joins TRBV6-5 and TRBJ1-2; D remains ambiguous. This CDR3 is built from 13 residues. Deletions cut 6 bases from V and 6 bases from J, with 14 bases between. The germline gives CDR1 MNHEY, CDR2 SVGAGI. The CDR3 DNA is TGTGCCAGCAGGGATACCGGGTACCATGGCTACACCTTC. The encoded protein is CASRDTGYHGYTF.

The J gene is TRBJ2-3, the V gene TRBV11-2; TRBD2 agrees at 11 bases. Per the germline V gene, CDR1 is SGHAT and CDR2 is FQNNGV. The CDR3 has 16 amino acids. J gave up 8 bases and V 3 bases, and 10 bases lay outside the gene matches. The CDR3 spells CASSLILAGGQGTQYF. The CDR3 DNA sequence: TGTGCCAGCAGCTTGATCCTAGCGGGGGGTCAAGGTACGCAGTATTTT.

The chain joins TRBV6-1 to TRBJ2-6, with D unclear. From germline, CDR1 is MNHNS and CDR2 SASEGT. This CDR3 has 15 residues. Trimming took off 2 bases at V and 2 bases at J, with 7 bases between the two ends. This CDR3 reads CASSELFAGANVLTF. CDR3 nucleotides: TGTGCCAGCAGTGAACTATTCGCTGGGGCCAACGTCCTGACTTTC.

The chain has TRBV18 and TRBJ1-3; 7 positions match TRBD1. The CDR3 loop spans 17 amino acids. Germline V gene lookup returns CDR1 KGHSH and CDR2 LQKENI. The V segment lost 7 bases and the J segment 3 bases; nucleotides outside the gene matches: 15. The CDR3 here is CASFRDRSSGFGNTIYF. As DNA, the CDR3 is TGTGCCAGCTTCCGGGACAGATCTTCAGGTTTTGGAAACACCATATATTTT.

The chain joins TRBV28 to TRBJ1-2; 9 positions agree with TRBD1. Germline V lookup: CDR1 MDHEN, CDR2 SYDVKM. This CDR3 spans 16 amino acids. The V and J ends lost 4 bases and 4 bases, in that order; junction bases with no gene match: 10. CDR3 region: CASSSTTGGTGYGYTF. DNA for the CDR3: TGTGCCAGCAGTTCAACCACAGGGGGCACGGGCTATGGCTACACCTTC.

V gene TRBV6-5 combines with J gene TRBJ2-7, with D hard to call. The CDR3 length is 13 residues. V lost 8 bases, J lost 2 bases, and 13 bases lay in between. CDR1 and CDR2 from the germline V gene are MNHEY and SVGAGI. The CDR3 nucleotides read TGTGCCAGCCGATGGATCCTAGCCTACGAGCAGTACTTC. Translation gives CASRWILAYEQYF.

The V and J genes are TRBV19 and TRBJ2-3, with 11 bases identical to TRBD1. The J segment lost 5 bases and the V segment lost 4 bases, leaving 8 bases of the junction unmatched. Germline V lookup: CDR1 LNHDA, CDR2 SQIVND (reference sequence). This CDR3 has 16 residues. The CDR3 here is CASSTAGQGGKDTQYF. The DNA of the CDR3 is TGTGCCAGTAGTACCGCGGGACAGGGGGGAAAAGATACGCAGTATTTT.

V and J are TRBV2 and TRBJ1-4, with a tentative D call TRBD1 (5 bases). The germline gives CDR1 SNHLY, CDR2 FYNNEI. The CDR3 length is 15 residues. Deletions cut 5 bases from V and 5 bases from J, with 15 bases between. The CDR3 DNA follows: TGTGCCAGCAGTAGGACCGGGACCGAGAATGAAAAACTGTTTTTT. It yields the protein CASSRTGTENEKLFF.

The V call is TRBV7-2, the J call TRBJ2-7; 9 bases line up with TRBD2. Trimming took 5 bases from V and 7 from J; bases not matched to a gene: 9. Per the germline V gene, CDR1 is SGHTA and CDR2 is FQGNSA. The CDR3 runs to 14 residues. The CDR3, as DNA: TGTGCCAGCAGCGGTAGCGGGGGCGGACAGGAGCAGTACTTC. Translated: CASSGSGGGQEQYF. The variable domain in full, completed from reference TRBV7-2 and TRBJ2-7, reads GAGVSQSPSNKVTEKGKDVELRCDPISGHTALYWYRQSLGQGLEFLIYFQGNSAPDKSGLPSDRFSAERTGGSVSTLTIQRTQQEDSAVYLCASSGSGGGQEQYFGPGTRLTVT.

CDR3 DNA: TGTGCCAGCAGTACCCTCACAGATACGCAGTATTTT. Protein product: CASSTLTDTQYF. The chain links TRBV27 to TRBJ2-3, with D hard to call. The germline V and J ends were trimmed by 5 bases and 2 bases, with 5 bases remaining between them. Germline CDR1 MNHEY, CDR2 SMNVEV (reference sequence). This CDR3 region has 12 residues.

The rearrangement joins TRBV18 to TRBJ1-5; no clear D gene. Germline CDR1 reads KGHSH; CDR2 reads LQKENI. The V and J ends lost 3 bases and 5 bases respectively, with 14 bases between them. The CDR3 is 15 residues long. CDR3 region: CASSPRAPYDQPQHF. The CDR3 region has the DNA TGTGCCAGCTCACCTCGTGCGCCCTACGATCAGCCCCAGCATTTT. The full variable domain, completed using reference TRBV18 and TRBJ1-5, is NAGVMQNPRHLVRRRGQEARLRCSPMKGHSHVYWYRQLPEEGLKFMVYLQKENIIDESGMPKERFSAEFPKEGPSILRIQQVVRGDSAAYFCASSPRAPYDQPQHFGDGTRLSIL.

V and J are TRBV4-1 and TRBJ2-7; D is uncertain. From germline, CDR1 is MGHRA and CDR2 YSYEKL. V lost 2 bases and J 2 bases, leaving 10 bases between the germline ends. The CDR3 has 14 amino acids. The CDR3 protein is CASSQFGSTYEQYF. DNA of the CDR3: TGCGCCAGCAGCCAATTTGGCAGTACCTACGAGCAGTACTTC.

The J gene is TRBJ2-1, the V gene TRBV3-1 (or the pseudogene TRBV3-2), with D possibly matching TRBD2 (6 bases). Trimming took off 2 bases at V and 4 bases at J, with 15 bases between the two ends. This CDR3 spans 16 amino acids. Germline V gene lookup returns CDR1 LGHDT and CDR2 YNNKEL (reference sequence). In DNA form, the CDR3 reads TGTGCCAGCAGCCAAAGGGCGGGGCCCCTTTACAATGAGCAGTTCTTC. This translates into CASSQRAGPLYNEQFF.

The genes are TRBV7-2 and TRBJ1-5; no clear D gene. The germline V and J ends were trimmed by 2 bases and 7 bases, with 9 bases remaining between them. CDR3 length: 13 amino acids. Germline CDR1 is SGHTA and CDR2 is FQGNSA. The CDR3 loop reads CASSLRATQPQHF. CDR3 nucleotide sequence: TGTGCCAGCAGCTTAAGGGCGACGCAGCCCCAGCATTTT.

The sample holds one count of this clone. J is TRBJ2-6 and V is TRBV5-4; D gene ambiguous. This CDR3 contains 15 residues. V lost 0 bases and J lost 1, with 5 bases in between. Per the germline V gene, CDR1 is SGHNT and CDR2 is YYREEE (reference sequence). CDR3 residues: CASSLEGSGANVLTF. The CDR3 DNA follows: TGTGCCAGCAGCTTGGAAGGGTCTGGGGCCAACGTCCTGACTTTC.

The J gene is TRBJ1-2, the V gene TRBV5-1, with 9 bases aligning to TRBD1. The CDR3 loop spans 16 amino acids. Trimming at V came to 0 bases and at J to 7 bases, leaving 10 bases not matched to a gene. Germline CDR1 is SGHRS and CDR2 is YFSETQ. CDR3 loop: CASSLATGTGMGGYTF. CDR3 DNA: TGCGCCAGCAGCTTGGCCACCGGGACAGGGATGGGTGGCTACACCTTC.

This clone was counted a single time. The V call is TRBV5-1, the J call TRBJ1-3, with TRBD1 matching over 8 bases. The CDR3 contains 14 residues. J lost 4 bases, V lost 3 bases, and 3 bases had no gene match. Germline V lookup: CDR1 SGHRS, CDR2 YFSETQ. DNA of the CDR3: TGCGCCAGCAGCTACGGGACAGGCGGAAACACCATATATTTT. Translating gives CASSYGTGGNTIYF.

The CDR3 loop reads CASREGQARSPLHF. The CDR3 coding sequence is TGTGCCAGCAGAGAAGGGCAGGCCCGATCACCCCTCCACTTT. This sequence joins TRBV28 and TRBJ1-6; no firm D call. Germline CDR1 is MDHEN and CDR2 is SYDVKM. The CDR3 runs 14 residues. V dropped 6 bases and J dropped 10 bases, with 16 bases sitting between them. The complete variable domain, with remaining parts taken from reference TRBV28 and TRBJ1-6, reads DVKVTQSSRYLVKRTGEKVFLECVQDMDHENMFWYRQDPGLGLRLIYFSYDVKMKEKGDIPEGYSVSREKKERFSLILESASTNQTSMYLCASREGQARSPLHFGNGTRLTVT.

The chain carries TRBV12-3 or TRBV12-4 and TRBJ1-1; 8 bases fit TRBD1. The length of the CDR3 is 13 residues. J was trimmed by 6 bases and V by 7 bases; bases with no gene match: 7. The CDR3 sequence: CASNPQGGPEAFF. DNA of the CDR3: TGTGCCAGCAACCCACAGGGGGGCCCTGAAGCTTTCTTT.

The chain employs TRBV25-1 and TRBJ2-7; 10 positions agree with TRBD1. The CDR3 spans 14 residues. V was clipped by 5 bases and J by 8 bases; unmatched bases: 9. The germline gives CDR1 MGHDK, CDR2 SYGVNS. Here the CDR3 DNA reads TGTGCCAGCAGTAAGGGACAGGGGACCGGCAAGCAGTACTTC. It translates to CASSKGQGTGKQYF.

V is TRBV5-1 and J is TRBJ2-7; 10 bases are a match to TRBD1. Germline lookup yields CDR1 SGHRS and CDR2 YFSETQ. With V trimmed by 4 bases and J by 4 bases, 11 bases remained unmatched. This CDR3 spans 16 amino acids. Written as DNA, the CDR3 is TGCGCCAGCAGCGCTTCCGCGACAGGGGGCGGGTACGAGCAGTACTTC. This gives the protein CASSASATGGGYEQYF.

The rearrangement joins TRBV19 to TRBJ1-6; D is uncertain. Germline lookup yields CDR1 LNHDA and CDR2 SQIVND (reference sequence). V was shortened by 0 bases and J by 7 bases, with 10 bases between the two germline ends. This CDR3 is 15 amino acids long. The CDR3 protein is CASSIERVPNSPLHF. The CDR3 nucleotides are TGTGCCAGTAGTATAGAAAGGGTCCCGAATTCACCCCTCCACTTT. The full variable domain, rest sourced from reference TRBV19 and TRBJ1-6, is DGGITQSPKYLFRKEGQNVTLSCEQNLNHDAMYWYRQDPGQGLRLIYYSQIVNDFQKGDIAEGYSVSREKKESFPLTVTSAQKNPTAFYLCASSIERVPNSPLHFGNGTRLTVT.

The rearrangement joins TRBV24-1 to TRBJ2-7; D call uncertain. The germline V gene encodes CDR1 KGHDR and CDR2 SFDVKD. The CDR3 runs to 13 residues. The ends were cut back, 5 bases at V and 2 bases at J, with 9 bases in the middle. The CDR3 bases are TGTGCCACCAGTGGGTACGAAACCTACGAGCAGTACTTC. This sequence encodes CATSGYETYEQYF.

This clone occurred once. This chain joins TRBV28 and TRBJ1-2; D call uncertain. With 1 base removed from V and 2 bases from J, the gap between germline ends came to 5 bases. This CDR3 has 13 amino acids. Germline V CDR1 and CDR2: MDHEN, SYDVKM. As DNA, the CDR3 is TGTGCCAGCAGTTTATTATACAACTATGGCTACACCTTC. Translating gives CASSLLYNYGYTF.